The 6 T cell receptor beta chains in this list originate from one sample, sequenced in a study of vaccination effects on CD4 cells after COVID-19. No antigen has been identified for these receptors. Sequencing followed a ViraFEST assay step that expanded antigen-specific CD4+ T cells with viral peptide pools. An approximately ten-day culture period preceded the isolation of CD4+ T cells. Either the BNT162b2 or mRNA-1273 vaccine was given to participants in two doses. Generated by immunoSEQ multiplex PCR, the TCRdb table keeps only in-frame clones and is missing some. The sample contains approximately 23,000 clones, 73% of which appear only once. The sequencing here drew on CD4+ T cells from PBMCs cultured with SARS-CoV-2 spike peptides, taken after COVID-19 vaccination. These TCRs come from a human donor who received a COVID-19 vaccine.

Written as DNA, the CDR3 is TGTGCCAGCAGCTTAGATCGGTTAGCTAACTATGGCTACACCTTC. Protein product: CASSLDRLANYGYTF. V gene TRBV11-2 combines with J gene TRBJ1-2; unclear D gene. The V gene lost 0 bases and the J gene lost 0 bases, with 8 bases spanning the gap. The length of the CDR3 is 15 residues. In germline, CDR1 is SGHAT, CDR2 FQNNGV.

The rearrangement uses TRBV6-6 and TRBJ2-1; 9 bases align to TRBD1. CDR1 is MNHNY, CDR2 SVGAGI, per germline (reference sequence). There are 13 residues in the CDR3. The V segment lost 5 bases and the J segment 10 bases; nucleotides outside the gene matches: 6. This CDR3 reads CASSPTGGNEQFF. CDR3 DNA sequence: TGTGCCAGCAGTCCCACAGGGGGCAACGAGCAGTTCTTC.

The chain combines TRBV3-1 (or the pseudogene TRBV3-2) with TRBJ2-3, with 12 nucleotides matching TRBD2. The germline CDR1 and CDR2 sequences are LGHDT and YNNKEL (reference sequence). V dropped 3 bases and J dropped 5; count of bases not matched to a gene: 9. This CDR3 spans 17 amino acids. DNA for the CDR3: TGTGCCAGCAGCCAGACTCTAGCGGGAGGGGGAGTAGATACGCAGTATTTT. Residues: CASSQTLAGGGVDTQYF.

The DNA for the CDR3 is TGTGCCAGTAGTGAGGGGGCTCTTACCTCCTACGAGCAGTACTTC. It is translated as CASSEGALTSYEQYF. The chain combines TRBV19 with TRBJ2-7, with 7 bases lining up with TRBD1. With V trimmed by 5 bases and J by 0 bases, 7 bases remained unmatched. Per germline, CDR1 LNHDA and CDR2 SQIVND (reference sequence). The CDR3 is made up of 15 amino acids.

V usage is TRBV9 and J usage is TRBJ2-7, with D possibly being TRBD1 (5 bases). V was cut by 0 bases and J by 2 bases, with 12 bases left in between. Germline CDR1 SGDLS, CDR2 YYNGEE. The CDR3 totals 15 residues. The DNA for the CDR3 is TGTGCCAGCAGCGTAGCGGACACGCTGACCTACGAGCAGTACTTC. Amino acid sequence: CASSVADTLTYEQYF.

This clone has only a few counts. This sequence joins TRBV18 and TRBJ2-7, with 7 bases identical to TRBD2. This CDR3 comprises 13 residues. V gave up 2 bases and J gave up 3 bases; unmatched junction bases: 1. Germline loops: CDR1 KGHSH, CDR2 LQKENI. CDR3 DNA: TGTGCCAGCTCACCAGGGACTATCTACGAGCAGTACTTC. Translating gives CASSPGTIYEQYF.